The 24 T cell receptor beta chains below all came from one sample that was sequenced in a study of low-dose radiotherapy and immunotherapy resistance in tumors (dated 2022 in TCRdb). The meaning of the sample's time point label: before trial treatment. These reads were obtained on an Illumina MiniSeq. TCRs were amplified with Phusion for 20 to 25 PCR cycles, with a constant-region primer paired with the adapter attached to the V primers. TCRdb itself trimmed the public reads at Q25 with fastp, ran MiXCR and retained productive beta chains. Rows with one shared CDR3 protein collapse into an entry with the most common genes and DNA. The sample contains tens of thousands of distinct CDR3 sequences, about 11% of them found a single time. The top ten clones comprise approximately 6.2% of the sample. Sequences were derived from PBMCs, sampled before treatment. The receptors originated from a female donor with ovarian cancer.

This clonotype was seen at least ten times. CDR3 region: CASSLARAGGFYNEQFF. CDR3 DNA: TGTGCCAGCAGCTTAGCCCGGGCGGGGGGGTTTTACAATGAGCAGTTCTTC. The chain carries TRBV11-2 and TRBJ2-1; the match to TRBD2 covers 9 bases. The CDR3 is 17 residues long. V lost 1 base and J lost 4; bases outside the gene matches: 8. Germline CDR1 is SGHAT and CDR2 is FQNNGV.

The chain joins TRBV5-6 to TRBJ2-4; D unresolved. This CDR3 comprises 18 residues. CDR1 SGHDT and CDR2 YYEEEE come from the germline V gene. The V end lost 1 base, the J end lost 0 bases, and 17 bases lay between the germline ends. CDR3 sequence reads: CASSLFWEGRTAKNIQYF. CDR3 nucleotide sequence: TGTGCCAGCAGCTTGTTTTGGGAAGGCAGGACAGCCAAAAACATTCAGTACTTC.

By share, this clonotype ranks as medium-sized. The J gene is TRBJ2-1, the V gene TRBV23-1; no reliable D call. TRBV23-1 falls under the ORF class, with uncertain function. Trimming removed 0 bases at V and 0 bases at J, with 15 bases between. This CDR3 has 18 residues. This CDR3 is CASSQSDGDKSSYNEQFF. CDR3 bases: TGCGCCAGCAGTCAATCTGACGGCGACAAGAGCTCCTACAATGAGCAGTTCTTC.

This clonotype was seen repeatedly, ten times or more. The chain couples TRBV7-9 to TRBJ2-5; no definite D call. The V end was cut by 5 bases, the J end by 3 bases, with 13 bases between. The germline CDR1 and CDR2 sequences are SEHNR and FQNEAQ (reference sequence). The CDR3 spans 14 residues. The CDR3 reads CASSPTIDKETQYF. The CDR3 DNA follows: TGTGCCAGCAGCCCCACAATTGACAAAGAGACCCAGTACTTC.

This clonotype was counted at least ten times. V and J are TRBV5-1 and TRBJ2-3; TRBD2 is a possible D gene (5 bases). The CDR3 totals 13 residues. Trimming took 3 bases from V and 11 from J, leaving 16 bases between them. Looked up from germline, CDR1 is SGHRS and CDR2 is YFSETQ. The CDR3 loop reads CASSSGGYGEQYF. The CDR3 bases are TGCGCCAGCAGCTCGGGCGGGTACGGAGAGCAGTATTTT.

This clonotype showed up just a few times. The V and J genes are TRBV28 and TRBJ2-1; D remains unclear. Germline-derived CDR1 and CDR2 are MDHEN and SYDVKM. V was pared by 7 bases and J by 8 bases, with 21 bases between. The length of the CDR3 is 15 residues. The CDR3 sequence: CASTLGPSGRDEQFF. CDR3 nucleotide sequence: TGTGCCAGCACCCTCGGGCCCTCTGGACGGGATGAGCAGTTCTTC. The entire variable domain, with the rest obtained from reference TRBV28 and TRBJ2-1, is as follows: DVKVTQSSRYLVKRTGEKVFLECVQDMDHENMFWYRQDPGLGLRLIYFSYDVKMKEKGDIPEGYSVSREKKERFSLILESASTNQTSMYLCASTLGPSGRDEQFFGPGTRLTVL.

This clonotype showed up many times. This rearrangement joins TRBV18 to TRBJ2-1; 13 bases agree with TRBD2. Germline CDR1 reads KGHSH; CDR2 reads LQKENI. CDR3 size: 18 residues. J lost 8 bases, V lost 4 bases, and 14 bases had no gene match. The CDR3 protein is CASSLGGGTSGAAYEQFF. The CDR3, as DNA: TGTGCCAGCTCACTGGGAGGAGGGACTAGCGGGGCCGCTTATGAGCAGTTCTTC.

This clonotype showed up many times. This sequence joins TRBV6-5 and TRBJ2-7; D not certain. Germline V gene data show CDR1 as MNHEY and CDR2 as SVGAGI. The CDR3 is 12 residues long. V lost 4 bases and J lost 3, with 7 bases in between. The CDR3 here is CASSSDLYEQYF. Written as DNA, the CDR3 is TGTGCCAGCAGTTCGGACCTCTACGAGCAGTACTTC.

This clonotype was detected ten times or more. The rearrangement links TRBV7-9 to TRBJ2-3; perhaps TRBD1 as D (5 bases). This CDR3 is built from 13 residues. Per germline, CDR1 SEHNR and CDR2 FQNEAQ (reference sequence). Trimming removed 2 bases at V and 4 bases at J, with 7 bases between. CDR3 sequence reads: CASSLQGSDTQYF. In DNA, the CDR3 is TGTGCCAGCAGCTTACAGGGATCAGATACGCAGTATTTT.

The chain carries TRBV20-1 and TRBJ1-1; 7 bases match TRBD1. Germline trimming cut 6 bases from V and 1 base from J; bases unmatched to any gene: 2. The CDR3 contains 12 residues. The germline V gene encodes CDR1 DFQATT and CDR2 SNEGSKA (reference sequence). DNA for the CDR3: TGCAGTGCACCAGGGGGGAACACTGAAGCTTTCTTT. Its translation: CSAPGGNTEAFF.

Many counts were recorded for this clonotype. The rearrangement uses TRBV15 and TRBJ1-2; tentatively, D is TRBD1 (6 bases). This CDR3 has 13 amino acids. The germline CDR1 and CDR2 sequences are LNHNV and YYDKDF (reference sequence). Trimming stripped 0 bases from V and 8 bases from J, with 10 bases between. Written as DNA, the CDR3 is TGTGCCACCAGCAGAGAGGGGGCGCGGGGCTACACCTTC. This gives the protein CATSREGARGYTF.

This clonotype was seen ten or more times. The chain links TRBV5-1 to TRBJ2-4; D may be TRBD1 (5 bases). The CDR3 extends over 15 amino acids. The V gene lost 0 bases and the J gene lost 4 bases, with 11 bases spanning the gap. Looked up from germline, CDR1 is SGHRS and CDR2 is YFSETQ. CDR3 coding DNA: TGCGCCAGCAGCTTGGGCGACAGTCTAAAAAACATTCAGTACTTC. As protein: CASSLGDSLKNIQYF.

This clonotype was seen at least ten times. The V and J genes are TRBV13 and TRBJ1-4; weak D call: TRBD1 (6 bases). CDR1 is PRHDT and CDR2 is FYEKMQ in the germline V gene (reference sequence). Trimming took off 5 bases at V and 5 bases at J, with 18 bases between the two ends. There are 16 residues in the CDR3. CDR3 DNA: TGTGCCAGCAGCCCCCGACAGGAGGGGGGAAATGAAAAACTGTTTTTT. Translated, it gives CASSPRQEGGNEKLFF.

This clonotype was observed at least ten times. The V gene is TRBV2, the J gene TRBJ1-2, with a weak D call TRBD1 (5 bases). CDR3 length: 16 amino acids. CDR1 is SNHLY, CDR2 FYNNEI, per germline. Trimming stripped 4 bases from V and 1 base from J, with 16 bases between. The CDR3 region has the DNA TGTGCCAGCAGTGCCCCGCTGGGACGGAATAACTATGGCTACACCTTC. It is translated as CASSAPLGRNNYGYTF.

This clonotype was seen a few times. V and J are TRBV5-1 and TRBJ1-2, with no clear D. CDR3 length: 14 residues. In germline, CDR1 is SGHRS, CDR2 YFSETQ. V shed 5 bases and J shed 5 bases, with 16 bases lying between them. CDR3: CASRRPGGPYGYTF. For the CDR3, the DNA is TGCGCCAGCAGACGACCGGGAGGGCCGTATGGCTACACCTTC.

Of note for this clonotype: A far larger clone is off by one base, so a read error is likely. The rearrangement links TRBV26 to TRBJ2-3; the table assigns TRBD2, which was not confirmed against the DNA. TRBV26 is termed a pseudogene. The CDR3 is 15 amino acids. The CDR3 coding sequence is TGTGCCAGCAGTTTGCCCTCCTCGGGTGGATATACGCAGTATTTT. Translating gives CASSLPSSGGYTQYF.

The chain carries TRBV5-5 and TRBJ2-1, with D possibly TRBD2 on 6 matching bases. Germline V lookup: CDR1 SGHKS, CDR2 YYEKEE (reference sequence). The CDR3 is 15 residues long. The ends were cut back, 4 bases at V and 8 bases at J, with 19 bases in the middle. CDR3 sequence reads: CASSPNGFSGDEQFF. CDR3 DNA sequence: TGTGCCAGCAGCCCGAATGGGTTCTCGGGGGATGAGCAGTTCTTC.

V and J are TRBV12-3 or TRBV12-4 and TRBJ1-1; no clear D. The V end was cut by 5 bases, the J end by 4 bases, with 8 bases between. The CDR3 is 12 amino acids. CDR3 DNA sequence: TGTGCCAGCAGTCAGTACGGCACTGAAGCTTTCTTT. Translating it yields CASSQYGTEAFF.

This clonotype was counted ten times or more. The gene calls are TRBV12-3 or TRBV12-4 and TRBJ2-3; D gene ambiguous. The length of the CDR3 is 16 residues. V was trimmed by 2 bases and J by 1 base, leaving 13 bases between them. The CDR3 is CASSLQIVFGTDTQYF. The CDR3 DNA reads as TGTGCCAGCAGTTTACAAATAGTCTTTGGCACAGATACGCAGTATTTT.

Ten or more counts support this clonotype. The gene calls are TRBV4-1 and TRBJ2-7; 9 bases are shared with TRBD2. CDR1 MGHRA and CDR2 YSYEKL come from the germline V gene. The J segment lost 6 bases and the V segment lost 2 bases, leaving 8 bases of the junction unmatched. The CDR3 spans 15 residues. Here the CDR3 reads CASSQSGTSLGEQYF. The CDR3 DNA reads TGCGCCAGCAGCCAATCCGGGACTAGCTTAGGCGAGCAGTACTTC.

This clonotype was counted ten times or more. The rearrangement links TRBV14 to TRBJ2-7, with TRBD1 matching over 7 bases. V was pared by 3 bases and J by 7 bases, with 9 bases of the junction left unmatched. The CDR3 runs 14 residues. The germline gives CDR1 SGHDN, CDR2 FVKESK. CDR3 nucleotides: TGTGCCAGCAGCCACACCGACAGGGTGGGTGAGCAGTACTTC. Its protein product is CASSHTDRVGEQYF.

This clonotype was observed many times. V is TRBV10-2 and J is TRBJ2-7; 8 positions agree with TRBD2. The V gene end was trimmed by 3 bases and the J gene end by 7 bases; junction bases not matched to a gene: 14. Germline lookup yields CDR1 WSHSY and CDR2 SAAADI. The CDR3 extends over 16 amino acids. In nucleotides, the CDR3 is TGCGCCAGCAGTGACCTGTCGGCGGGGGGAGTTGGAGAGCAGTACTTC. Its translation is CASSDLSAGGVGEQYF.

This clonotype has a count of ten or more. CDR3 sequence: CASVKTSAHNEQFF. The CDR3 bases are TGTGCCAGCGTGAAGACTAGCGCGCATAATGAGCAGTTCTTC. This chain connects TRBV12-3 or TRBV12-4 to TRBJ2-1, with 8 bases that match TRBD2. Trimming at V came to 8 bases and at J to 7 bases, leaving 10 bases not matched to a gene. This CDR3 region has 14 residues.

This clonotype was recorded only once. This sequence is one base from a far larger clone and is likely a read error. V is TRBV28 and J is TRBJ2-5, with D unresolved. The germline V gene has CDR1 MDHEN and CDR2 SYDVKM. CDR3 length: 13 residues. Trimming removed 6 bases from V and 11 bases from J, with 19 bases in between. In DNA, the CDR3 is TGTGCCAGCAGGAGCTATCGGGCCAATGAGCAGTACTTC. Protein sequence: CASRSYRANEQYF.